This is a list of T cell receptor beta chains from one sample in a study of T cells in Graves' hyperthyroidism and ophthalmopathy. Each CDR3 protein is one row after TCRdb ran MiXCR on the multiplex PCR reads. The table lists 500,000 to 800,000 distinct CDR3 sequences, just under 45% of them singletons. The specimen sequenced was peripheral blood or thyroid tissue (not recorded which). The receptors here all came from an adult man with Graves' disease, either hyperthyroidism or ophthalmopathy (not recorded which). Both conserved end residues are part of each CDR3. The D gene is left open where the match is weak. A clone size is listed for some rows: how often the clone was seen (once, few, many), or a class if it is expanded.

D gene	V gene	J gene	clone size	CDR3 protein	CDR3 DNA
.	TRBV9	TRBJ1-6	many	CASSVGGQNSPLHF	TGTGCCAGCAGCGTAGGGGGGCAGAACTCACCCCTCCACTTT
TRBD1	TRBV7-6	TRBJ2-6	.	CASSRDRAPPSGANVLTF	TGTGCCAGCAGCCGGGACAGGGCACCCCCCTCTGGGGCCAACGTCCTGACTTTC
.	TRBV10-2	TRBJ2-5	.	CASSESEATQYF	TGCGCCAGCAGTGAGTCTGAGGCAACCCAGTACTTC
TRBD1	TRBV29-1	TRBJ2-2	.	CSVPLGQGAAGELFF	TGCAGCGTTCCCTTGGGACAGGGGGCGGCCGGGGAGCTGTTTTTT
.	TRBV20-1	TRBJ1-2	many	CSADGDRSYGYTF	TGCAGTGCAGACGGAGACAGGTCCTATGGCTACACCTTC
TRBD1	TRBV7-2	TRBJ2-7	.	CASSFGSQGAYEQYF	TGTGCCAGCAGTTTTGGGTCGCAGGGGGCCTACGAGCAGTACTTC
.	TRBV29-1	TRBJ1-1	.	CSVAKQGTLTEALF	TGCAGCGTGGCCAAACAGGGTACCCTGACTGAAGCTCTCTTT
.	TRBV5-1	TRBJ2-5	.	CASGLAAGFQETQYF	TGCGCCAGCGGCTTGGCGGCGGGTTTCCAAGAGACCCAGTACTTC
.	TRBV24-1	TRBJ1-5	.	CATSEVTGTRPQHF	TGTGCCACCAGTGAAGTTACAGGGACTCGGCCCCAGCATTTT
.	TRBV7-2	TRBJ2-7	.	CASNRDEFGEQYF	TGTGCCAGCAACAGGGACGAGTTTGGCGAGCAGTACTTC
TRBD1	TRBV12-3/TRBV12-4	TRBJ1-1	.	CASSFGQGNAEAFF	TGTGCCAGCAGTTTCGGACAGGGGAACGCTGAAGCTTTCTTT
TRBD1	TRBV24-1	TRBJ2-2	.	CATSDPGQENTGELFF	TGTGCCACCAGTGACCCGGGACAGGAAAACACCGGGGAGCTGTTTTTT
.	TRBV5-1	TRBJ1-6	few	CASSERQFNSPLHF	TGCGCCAGCAGCGAGAGACAGTTTAATTCACCCCTCCACTTT
.	TRBV29-1	TRBJ1-1	.	CSSYTVNTEAFF	TGCAGCAGTTACACGGTGAACACTGAAGCTTTCTTT
.	TRBV7-2	TRBJ1-5	few	CASSLTGQNQPQHF	TGTGCCAGCAGCTTAACGGGGCAGAATCAGCCCCAGCATTTT
.	TRBV6-5	TRBJ1-1	few	CASSRNRQAQNTEAFF	TGTGCCAGCAGTCGTAACCGACAGGCCCAAAACACTGAAGCTTTCTTT
.	TRBV2	TRBJ1-5	.	CASSRGTGTQHF	TGTGCCAGCAGCAGGGGTACAGGGACCCAGCATTTT
TRBD1	TRBV6-5	TRBJ1-6	many	CASRAGTGGNSPLHF	TGTGCCAGCAGGGCCGGGACAGGTGGGAATTCACCCCTCCACTTT
TRBD1	TRBV7-2	TRBJ1-1	.	CASSLTDRGRGAFF	TGTGCCAGCAGCTTGACGGACAGGGGGCGCGGAGCTTTCTTT
.	TRBV19	TRBJ1-5	.	CASSPRSETNQPQHF	TGTGCCAGTAGTCCTCGGAGTGAAACCAATCAGCCCCAGCATTTT
TRBD1	TRBV3-1	TRBJ2-5	.	CASGTRGETQYF	TGTGCCTCCGGGACCAGGGGGGAGACCCAGTACTTC
.	TRBV9	TRBJ1-5	many	CASSVVQSGPQHF	TGTGCCAGCAGCGTAGTACAATCGGGGCCCCAGCATTTT
.	TRBV29-1	TRBJ2-6	.	CSEGSGANVLTF	TGCAGCGAGGGTTCTGGGGCCAACGTCCTGACTTTC
TRBD1	TRBV7-2	TRBJ2-7	.	CASSFAGTADASYEQYF	TGTGCCAGCAGCTTCGCCGGGACAGCCGATGCATCCTACGAGCAGTACTTC